This T cell receptor beta chain was documented in a study of blood T cell repertoires in COVID-19. Study in general: The samples span acute and convalescent COVID-19 from the United States, Italy and Spain. From T cells, B-cell-depleted T cells, or PBMCs came the material, which was cDNA or gDNA.

Authors' data handling: Reference gene primer amplification yielded estimated nucleated cell counts. Profiling relied on immunoSEQ multiplex PCR, and the TCRdb table lists in-frame clones only, not all of them. Clone size and the V and J calls come from that table; the DNA yielded D and trimming. The sample lists 250,000 to 300,000 clones, under 90% seen once, with roughly 0.96% in the top ten. With 3 bases removed from V and 0 bases from J, the gap between germline ends came to 11 bases. The germline V gene has CDR1 KGHSH and CDR2 LQKENI. This CDR3 comprises 16 residues. Sequencing was done on a sample of peripheral blood. The chain carries TRBV18 and TRBJ1-4; a weak D match, TRBD1 (5 bases). The receptor was derived from a woman aged 35 to 49 who had recovered from COVID-19. CDR3 residues: CASSPQPGTTNEKLFF. The CDR3 nucleotides read TGTGCCAGCTCACCGCAGCCAGGGACAACTAATGAAAAACTGTTTTTT.